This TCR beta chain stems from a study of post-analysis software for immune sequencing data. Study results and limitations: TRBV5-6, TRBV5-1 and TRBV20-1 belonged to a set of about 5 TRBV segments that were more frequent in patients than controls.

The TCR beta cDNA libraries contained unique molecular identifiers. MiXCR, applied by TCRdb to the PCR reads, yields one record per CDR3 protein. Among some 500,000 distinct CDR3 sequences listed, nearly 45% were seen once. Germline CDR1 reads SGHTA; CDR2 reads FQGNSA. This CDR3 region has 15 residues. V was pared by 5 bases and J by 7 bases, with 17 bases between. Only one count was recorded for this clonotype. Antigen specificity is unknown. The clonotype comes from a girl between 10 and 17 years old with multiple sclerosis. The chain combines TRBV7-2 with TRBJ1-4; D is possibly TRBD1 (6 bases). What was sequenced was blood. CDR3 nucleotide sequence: TGTGCCAGCAGCGTTGGGGGGCGCGGTAGTGAAAAACTGTTTTTT. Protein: CASSVGGRGSEKLFF.